The clone carrying this T cell receptor beta chain was seen only once. Its antigen remains unidentified. V was clipped by 3 bases and J by 3 bases, with 11 bases between them. This CDR3 has 14 residues. Germline V lookup: CDR1 MDHEN, CDR2 SYDVKM. Some clones are missing from TCRdb's copy, which holds only in-frame ones; the method was immunoSEQ multiplex PCR. The sample lists approximately 46,000 clones; roughly 80% were seen once. The sample comes from a study of OX40 agonist ivuxolimab in advanced cancers. Overall study: Hepatocellular carcinoma, melanoma, renal cell or head and neck cancer occurred in dose-escalation patients. From about 23 to 85 years was the age range, with a mean of approximately 58 years, and roughly 83% were male.

Regarding the study as a whole: At 0.1 to 3.0 mg/kg, clonal expansion of CD4+ and CD8+ blood T cells had occurred by week 6.

The chain employs TRBV28 and TRBJ1-1; a weak D match, TRBD1 (5 bases). This receptor was obtained from an adult with an advanced solid tumor such as melanoma, head and neck, liver or kidney cancer. The sequencing used CD4+ or CD8+ T cells sorted from blood, collected in a trial of the OX40 agonist ivuxolimab. The CDR3 is CASSFGGGDTEAFF. CDR3 in DNA: TGTGCCAGCAGTTTCGGGGGGGGTGACACTGAAGCTTTCTTT.